This section outlines one T cell receptor beta chain sequence together with its context. Method: immunoSEQ multiplex PCR; TCRdb's copy keeps in-frame clones and lacks some. The profile shows roughly 290,000 clones, 85% to 90% of them singletons. Germline V CDR1 and CDR2: SGHAT, FQNNGV. The CDR3 extends over 14 amino acids. J lost 7 bases, V lost 1 base, and 4 bases had no gene match. This record belongs to a study of blood T cell repertoires in COVID-19. The rearrangement joins TRBV11-2 to TRBJ1-5, with 7 bases fitting TRBD1. The sequencing input was PBMCs or T cells enriched from blood (not recorded which). The TCR comes from a young woman with acute COVID-19. The CDR3 nucleotides are TGTGCCAGCAGCTTAGGATTAGGGGGCCAGCCCCAGCATTTT. This sequence encodes CASSLGLGGQPQHF.